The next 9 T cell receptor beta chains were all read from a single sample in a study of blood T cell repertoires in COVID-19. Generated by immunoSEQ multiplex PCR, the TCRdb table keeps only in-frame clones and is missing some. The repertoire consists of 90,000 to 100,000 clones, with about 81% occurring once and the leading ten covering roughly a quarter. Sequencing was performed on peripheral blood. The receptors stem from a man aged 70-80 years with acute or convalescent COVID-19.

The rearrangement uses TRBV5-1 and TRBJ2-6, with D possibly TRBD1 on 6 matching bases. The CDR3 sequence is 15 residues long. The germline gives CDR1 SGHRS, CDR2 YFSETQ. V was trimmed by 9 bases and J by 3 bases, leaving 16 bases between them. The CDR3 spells CATGTSSGGANVLTF. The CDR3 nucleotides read TGCGCCACCGGGACATCGTCGGGTGGGGCCAACGTCCTGACTTTC.

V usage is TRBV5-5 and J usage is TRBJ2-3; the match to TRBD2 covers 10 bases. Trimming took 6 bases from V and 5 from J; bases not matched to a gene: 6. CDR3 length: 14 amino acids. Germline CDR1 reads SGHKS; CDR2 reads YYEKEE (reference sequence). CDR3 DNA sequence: TGTGCCAGCAACCTAGCGGGAGTGATAGATACGCAGTATTTT. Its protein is CASNLAGVIDTQYF.

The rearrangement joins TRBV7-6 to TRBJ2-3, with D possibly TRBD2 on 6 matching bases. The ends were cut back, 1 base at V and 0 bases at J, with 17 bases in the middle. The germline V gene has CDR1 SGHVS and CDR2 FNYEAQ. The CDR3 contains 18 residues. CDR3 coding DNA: TGTGCCAGCAGCTTAGAAATGAGGGGTAGCGGTAGCACAGATACGCAGTATTTT. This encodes CASSLEMRGSGSTDTQYF.

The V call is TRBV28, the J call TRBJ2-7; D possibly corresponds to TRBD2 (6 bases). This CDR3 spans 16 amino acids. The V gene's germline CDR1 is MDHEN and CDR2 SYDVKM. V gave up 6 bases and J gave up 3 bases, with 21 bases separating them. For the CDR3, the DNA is TGTGCCAGCAGCGATCAGGGACTTCCCCCTCGCTACGAGCAGTACTTC. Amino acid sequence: CASSDQGLPPRYEQYF.

CDR3 coding DNA: TGTGCCAGCTCCCCCCTCGGGGGATTCGACACTGAAGCTTTCTTT. Translated: CASSPLGGFDTEAFF. The chain carries TRBV18 and TRBJ1-1, with D perhaps TRBD1 (5 bases). The V end lost 6 bases, the J end lost 3 bases, and 17 bases lay between the germline ends. The CDR3 has 15 amino acids. Germline-derived CDR1 and CDR2 are KGHSH and LQKENI.

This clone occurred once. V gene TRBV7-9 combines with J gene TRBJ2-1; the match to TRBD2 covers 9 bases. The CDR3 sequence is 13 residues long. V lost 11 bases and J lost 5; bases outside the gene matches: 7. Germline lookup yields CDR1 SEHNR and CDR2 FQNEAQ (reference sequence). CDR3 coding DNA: TGTGCCGGGAGCGGGAGGTTAGACAATGAGCAGTTCTTC. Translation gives CAGSGRLDNEQFF.

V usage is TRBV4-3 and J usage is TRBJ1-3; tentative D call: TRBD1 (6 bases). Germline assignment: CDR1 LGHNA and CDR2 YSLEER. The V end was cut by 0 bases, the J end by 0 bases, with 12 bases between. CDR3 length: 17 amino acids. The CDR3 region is CASSQEDTGFSGNTIYF. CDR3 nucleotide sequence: TGCGCCAGCAGCCAAGAAGATACAGGGTTCTCTGGAAACACCATATATTTT.

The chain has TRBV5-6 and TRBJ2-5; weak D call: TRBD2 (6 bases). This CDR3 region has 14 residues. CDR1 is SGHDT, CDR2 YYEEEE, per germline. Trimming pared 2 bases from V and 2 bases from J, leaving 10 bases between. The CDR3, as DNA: TGTGCCAGCAGCTTCGGACTAACTCAAGAGACCCAGTACTTC. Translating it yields CASSFGLTQETQYF.

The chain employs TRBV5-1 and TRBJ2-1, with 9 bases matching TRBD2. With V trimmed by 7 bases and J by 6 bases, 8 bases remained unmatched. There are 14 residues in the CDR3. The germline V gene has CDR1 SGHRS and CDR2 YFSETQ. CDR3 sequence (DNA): TGCGCCAGCGGAAAGAATAGCGGGAGCAATGAGCAGTTCTTC. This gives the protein CASGKNSGSNEQFF.